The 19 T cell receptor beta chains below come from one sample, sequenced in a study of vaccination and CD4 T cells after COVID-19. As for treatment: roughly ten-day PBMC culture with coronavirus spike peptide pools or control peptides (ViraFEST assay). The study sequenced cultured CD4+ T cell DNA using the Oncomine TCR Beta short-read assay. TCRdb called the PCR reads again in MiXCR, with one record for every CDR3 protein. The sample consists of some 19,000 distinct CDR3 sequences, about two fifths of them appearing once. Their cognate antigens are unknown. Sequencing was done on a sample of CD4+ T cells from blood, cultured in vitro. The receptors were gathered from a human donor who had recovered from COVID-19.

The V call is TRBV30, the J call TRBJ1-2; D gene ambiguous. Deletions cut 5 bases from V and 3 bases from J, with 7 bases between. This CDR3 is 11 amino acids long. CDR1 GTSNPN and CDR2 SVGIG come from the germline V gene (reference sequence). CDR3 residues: CAWSDYYGYTF. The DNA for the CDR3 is TGTGCCTGGTCCGACTACTATGGCTACACCTTC.

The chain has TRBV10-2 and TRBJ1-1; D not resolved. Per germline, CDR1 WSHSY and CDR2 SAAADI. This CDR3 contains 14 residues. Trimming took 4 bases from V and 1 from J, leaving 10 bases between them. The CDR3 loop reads CASSGWAENTEAFF. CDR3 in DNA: TGCGCCAGCAGTGGGTGGGCGGAGAACACTGAAGCTTTCTTT.

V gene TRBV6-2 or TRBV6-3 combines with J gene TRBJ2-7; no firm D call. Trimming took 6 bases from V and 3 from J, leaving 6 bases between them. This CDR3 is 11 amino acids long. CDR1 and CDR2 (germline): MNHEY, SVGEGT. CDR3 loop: CASSHVYEQYF. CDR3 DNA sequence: TGTGCCAGCAGCCACGTCTACGAGCAGTACTTC.

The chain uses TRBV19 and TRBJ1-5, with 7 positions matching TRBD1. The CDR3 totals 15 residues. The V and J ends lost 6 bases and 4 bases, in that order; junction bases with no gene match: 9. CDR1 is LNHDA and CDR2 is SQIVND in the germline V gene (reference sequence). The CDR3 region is CASRYAPGGNQPQHF. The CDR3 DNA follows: TGTGCCAGTAGGTACGCCCCAGGGGGAAATCAGCCCCAGCATTTT. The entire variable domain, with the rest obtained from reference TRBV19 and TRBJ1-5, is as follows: DGGITQSPKYLFRKEGQNVTLSCEQNLNHDAMYWYRQDPGQGLRLIYYSQIVNDFQKGDIAEGYSVSREKKESFPLTVTSAQKNPTAFYLCASRYAPGGNQPQHFGDGTRLSIL.

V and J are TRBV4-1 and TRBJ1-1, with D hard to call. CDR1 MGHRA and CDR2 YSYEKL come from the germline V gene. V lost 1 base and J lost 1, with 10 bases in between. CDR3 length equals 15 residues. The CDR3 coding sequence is TGCGCCAGCAGCCAAGTTGCTAGACAGAACACTGAAGCTTTCTTT. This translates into CASSQVARQNTEAFF.

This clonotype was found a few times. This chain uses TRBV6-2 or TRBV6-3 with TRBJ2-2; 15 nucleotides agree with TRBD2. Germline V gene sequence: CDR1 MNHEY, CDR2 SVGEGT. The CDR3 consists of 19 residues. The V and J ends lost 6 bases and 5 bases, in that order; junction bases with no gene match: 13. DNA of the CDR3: TGTGCCAGCAGCTCTCTACCGGGACTAGCGGGGGGCAGAACCGGGGAGCTGTTTTTT. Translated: CASSSLPGLAGGRTGELFF.

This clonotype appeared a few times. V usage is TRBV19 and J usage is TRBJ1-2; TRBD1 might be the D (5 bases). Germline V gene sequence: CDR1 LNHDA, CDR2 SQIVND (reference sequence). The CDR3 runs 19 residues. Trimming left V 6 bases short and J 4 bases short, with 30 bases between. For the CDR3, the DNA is TGTGCCAGTAGCACGAAAAGCTCATTGGCGGGGCACGCAATCTATGGCTACACCTTC. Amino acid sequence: CASSTKSSLAGHAIYGYTF.

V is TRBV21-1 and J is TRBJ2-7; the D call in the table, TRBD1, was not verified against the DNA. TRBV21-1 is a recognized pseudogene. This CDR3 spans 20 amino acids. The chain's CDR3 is CASSTPRGAPTPNPLYEQYF. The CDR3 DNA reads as TGTGCCAGCAGCACCCCCAGGGGGGCTCCCACCCCAAACCCACTCTACGAGCAGTACTTC.

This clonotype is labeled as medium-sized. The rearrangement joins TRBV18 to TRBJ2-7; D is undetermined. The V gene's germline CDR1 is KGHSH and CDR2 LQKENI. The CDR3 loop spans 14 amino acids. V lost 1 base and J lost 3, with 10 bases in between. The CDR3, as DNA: TGTGCCAGCTCACCACGGGAAGTAGACTACGAGCAGTACTTC. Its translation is CASSPREVDYEQYF.

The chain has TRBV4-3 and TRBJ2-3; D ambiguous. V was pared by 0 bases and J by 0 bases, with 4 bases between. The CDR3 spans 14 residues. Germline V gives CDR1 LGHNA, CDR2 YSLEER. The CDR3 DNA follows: TGCGCCAGCAGCCAAGATGTAAGCACAGATACGCAGTATTTT. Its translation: CASSQDVSTDTQYF.

The CDR3 sequence: CASSEIGDDRRYGYTF. The CDR3 DNA reads TGTGCCAGCAGTGAAATCGGTGATGACAGGAGATATGGCTACACCTTC. V and J are TRBV6-1 and TRBJ1-2, with D perhaps matching TRBD1 (6 bases). The length of the CDR3 is 16 residues. Germline CDR1 is MNHNS and CDR2 is SASEGT. V lost 2 bases and J 5 bases, leaving 18 bases between the germline ends.

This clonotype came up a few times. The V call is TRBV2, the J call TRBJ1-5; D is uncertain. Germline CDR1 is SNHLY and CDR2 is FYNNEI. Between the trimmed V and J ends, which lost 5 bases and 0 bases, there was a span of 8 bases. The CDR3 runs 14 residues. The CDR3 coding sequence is TGTGCCAGCAGTACTTTATATAGCAATCAGCCCCAGCATTTT. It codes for CASSTLYSNQPQHF.

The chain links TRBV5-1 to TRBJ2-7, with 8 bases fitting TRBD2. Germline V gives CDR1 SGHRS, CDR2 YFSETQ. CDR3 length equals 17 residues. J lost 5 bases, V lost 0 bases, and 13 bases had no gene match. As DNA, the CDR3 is TGCGCCAGCAGCTTGGGGGGGGATGCGGGAGGTAGCGACGAGCAGTACTTC. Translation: CASSLGGDAGGSDEQYF.

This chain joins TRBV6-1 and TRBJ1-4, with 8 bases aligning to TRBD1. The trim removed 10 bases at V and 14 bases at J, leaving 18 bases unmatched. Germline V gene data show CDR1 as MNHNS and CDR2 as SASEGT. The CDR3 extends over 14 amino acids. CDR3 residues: CATVEVGTGKLLFF. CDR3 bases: TGTGCCACCGTAGAGGTGGGGACAGGCAAGCTTCTGTTTTTT.

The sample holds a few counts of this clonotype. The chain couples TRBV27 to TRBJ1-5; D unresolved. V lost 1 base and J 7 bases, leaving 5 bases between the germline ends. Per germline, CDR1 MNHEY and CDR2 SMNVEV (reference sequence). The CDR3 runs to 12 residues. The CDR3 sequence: CASSLLGQPQHF. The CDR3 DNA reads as TGTGCCAGCAGTTTATTAGGGCAGCCCCAGCATTTT.

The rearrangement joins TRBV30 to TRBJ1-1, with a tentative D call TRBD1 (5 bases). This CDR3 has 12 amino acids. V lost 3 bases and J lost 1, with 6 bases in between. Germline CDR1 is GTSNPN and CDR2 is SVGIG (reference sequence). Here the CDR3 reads CAWRDTNTEAFF. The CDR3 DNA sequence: TGTGCCTGGAGGGACACGAACACTGAAGCTTTCTTT.

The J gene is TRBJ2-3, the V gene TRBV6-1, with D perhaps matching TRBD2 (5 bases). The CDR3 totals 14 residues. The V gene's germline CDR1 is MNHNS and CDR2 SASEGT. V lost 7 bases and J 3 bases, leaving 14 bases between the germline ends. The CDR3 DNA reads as TGTGCCAGCACCGAACGGGGTAGTACAGATACGCAGTATTTT. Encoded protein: CASTERGSTDTQYF.

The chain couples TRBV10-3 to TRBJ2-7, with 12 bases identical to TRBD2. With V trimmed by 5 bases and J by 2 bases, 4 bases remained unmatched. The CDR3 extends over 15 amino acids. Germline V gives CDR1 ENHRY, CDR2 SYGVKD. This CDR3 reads CAISLAGGRAYEQYF. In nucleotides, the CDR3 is TGTGCCATCAGTCTAGCGGGGGGGAGAGCCTACGAGCAGTACTTC.

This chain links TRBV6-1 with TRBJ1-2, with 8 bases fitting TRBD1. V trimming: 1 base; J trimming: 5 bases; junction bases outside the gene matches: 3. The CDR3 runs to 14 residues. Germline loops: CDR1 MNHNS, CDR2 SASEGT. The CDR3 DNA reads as TGTGCCAGCAGTGAAGGTGACAGGGGTTATGGCTACACCTTC. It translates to CASSEGDRGYGYTF.